This T cell receptor beta chain was profiled in a study of OX40 agonist ivuxolimab in advanced cancers. Only a few counts were recorded for this clone. What it binds is not known. One end of the junction varies from germline; a read error may be responsible. Autoimmune disease history or systemic immunosuppression was exclusionary. With baseline, cycle 4 day 1, and cycle 7 day 1 as timepoints, blood was sampled. General study results and limits: Fewer expanded clones were found on average in CD4+ than in CD8+ T cells. At doses 0.1 to 3.0 mg/kg, CD4+ and CD8+ clones expanded.

Data came from immunoSEQ multiplex PCR; TCRdb stores just in-frame clones and leaves some out. The repertoire holds some 86,000 clones, with around 85% as singletons. The CDR3 is made up of 13 amino acids. Germline V CDR1 and CDR2: MNHNY, SVGAGI (reference sequence). The rearrangement joins TRBV6-6 to TRBJ2-6, with D possibly TRBD2 on 5 matching bases. This clonotype originated in an adult with an advanced solid tumor such as melanoma, head and neck, liver or kidney cancer. This specimen consisted of CD4+ or CD8+ T cells sorted from blood, obtained in a trial of the OX40 agonist ivuxolimab. Here the CDR3 DNA reads TGTGCCAGCAGTTACGACGGGAACACGGACCGGGCTTTC. Translating it yields CASSYDGNTDRAF.